A selection of T cell receptor beta chains follows, all from one sample in a study of cytomegalovirus exposure and HLA in healthy donors. The assay was immunoSEQ multiplex PCR, and TCRdb's table has in-frame clones only and misses some. The sample yields fewer than 100,000 clones, under 85% seen once. Sequences were obtained from PBMCs. The receptors were sampled from a woman between 35 and 50 years old in good health and CMV-seropositive. Each CDR3 is given with its conserved first and last residue. A D gene is named only where the DNA matches it firmly. Part of the rows lack a size; the others show once, few, many or a class for expanded clones.

v_gene	abundance	d_gene	j_gene	CDR3nt	CDR3aa
TRBV9	NA	NA	TRBJ2-3	TGTGCCAGCAGCCCTCGCGGGTGGGACTCACGTATCCGGGGAGATACGCAGTATTTT	CASSPRGWDSRIRGDTQYF
TRBV5-1	NA	NA	TRBJ2-3	TGCGCCAGCAGCTTGGTATACTTCACAGATACGCAGTATTTT	CASSLVYFTDTQYF
TRBV4-1	NA	TRBD1	TRBJ1-2	TGCGCCAGCAGCCAAGAGGCGGGGGGACAGGGGAGGAATGGCTACACCTTC	CASSQEAGGQGRNGYTF
TRBV4-1	NA	NA	TRBJ2-7	TGCGCCAGCAGCCAAGATTCTCCGGAGCCTTACGAGCAGTACTTC	CASSQDSPEPYEQYF
TRBV4-2	NA	TRBD2	TRBJ2-2	TGTGCCAGCAGCCAAGTGCCTAGCGGGAGGGCTAACACCGGGGAGCTGTTTTTT	CASSQVPSGRANTGELFF
TRBV29-1	NA	NA	TRBJ2-7	TGCAGCGTTGAATCCAGAAACGAGCAGTACTTC	CSVESRNEQYF
TRBV6-6	once	NA	TRBJ1-5	TGTGCCAGCAGTTATAGTCCCGAATATAGCAATCAGCCCCAGCATTTT	CASSYSPEYSNQPQHF
TRBV2	NA	NA	TRBJ1-2	TGTGCCAGCAGTGAAGGGGGAGGTAACTATGGCTACACCTTC	CASSEGGGNYGYTF
TRBV6-5	NA	NA	TRBJ1-2	TGTGCCAGCAGTTACAACCGACTTAACGGCTACACCTTC	CASSYNRLNGYTF
TRBV6-4	NA	TRBD2	TRBJ2-1	TGTGCCAGCGGGCGGAAGCGGGAGAAGGTAGATGAGCAGTTCTTC	CASGRKREKVDEQFF
TRBV28	NA	NA	TRBJ2-5	TGTGCCAGCAGTTTCGGTAGCCTAGAAACCCAGTACTTC	CASSFGSLETQYF
TRBV18	NA	TRBD2	TRBJ2-3	TGTGCCAGCTCACCCGGGACTAGCGGGATTTGGATCACAGATACGCAGTATTTT	CASSPGTSGIWITDTQYF
TRBV27	once	NA	TRBJ2-7	TGTGCCAGCAGTACGACCGGAAGCGGCGAGCAGTACTTC	CASSTTGSGEQYF
TRBV7-9	once	NA	TRBJ2-1	TGTGCCAGCAGCTCCGACTTACTAGACAAGCAGTTCTTC	CASSSDLLDKQFF
TRBV27	NA	TRBD1	TRBJ1-4	TGTGCCAGCAGTGCCCGGACAGGAGAAAAACTGTTTTTT	CASSARTGEKLFF
TRBV11-2	NA	NA	TRBJ1-1	TGTGCCAGCAGCTTAGGAGGAGGCTCCCCCACTGAAGCTTTCTTT	CASSLGGGSPTEAFF
TRBV5-6	few	TRBD1	TRBJ1-1	TGTGCCAGCAGCCCAGAGCTCAAACAGGGGAGGACTGAAGCTTTCTTT	CASSPELKQGRTEAFF
TRBV7-6	NA	NA	TRBJ2-3	TGTGCCAGCAGCTTAGGGGGAGCTAGCACAGATACGCAGTATTTT	CASSLGGASTDTQYF
TRBV2	NA	NA	TRBJ1-4	TGTGCCAGCAGTCGGACAACCGCGAATGAAAAACTGTTTTTT	CASSRTTANEKLFF
TRBV27	NA	NA	TRBJ2-1	TGTGCCAGCAGTCCCTCGCCGGGATCTCGAAGCTCCTACAATGAGCAGTTCTTC	CASSPSPGSRSSYNEQFF
TRBV7-9	NA	NA	TRBJ2-7	TGTGCCAGCAGCTTAAGTTCCAGGTTCCACGAGCAGTACTTC	CASSLSSRFHEQYF
TRBV29-1	few	TRBD2	TRBJ2-5	TGCAGTATCGTCGGACTAGCGGACCAAGAGACCCAGTACTTC	CSIVGLADQETQYF
TRBV9	NA	TRBD2	TRBJ2-5	TGTGCCAGCAGCGTAGGCGTAGCGGGGCAAGAGACCCAGTACTTC	CASSVGVAGQETQYF
TRBV25-1	NA	NA	TRBJ2-1	TGTGCCAGCAGTGACACCAAAGCCGGACAGTTAACCTACAATGAGCAGTTCTTC	CASSDTKAGQLTYNEQFF
TRBV10-3	NA	NA	TRBJ1-2	TGTGCCATCAGTGAGTCTACAGGGCCGTATGGCTACACCTTC	CAISESTGPYGYTF
TRBV4-1	few	TRBD2	TRBJ2-1	TGCGCCAGCAGCCCGGGACTAGCGGGAGGAGGTCGAAATGAGCAGTTCTTC	CASSPGLAGGGRNEQFF
TRBV18	NA	TRBD2	TRBJ2-1	TGTGCCAGCTCACCACCGGTACGGGGGGGCAATGAGCAGTTCTTC	CASSPPVRGGNEQFF
TRBV7-8	NA	NA	TRBJ2-5	TGTGCCAGCAGCTTAGCTCCCAGACTGATACAAGAGACCCAGTACTTC	CASSLAPRLIQETQYF
TRBV10-3	NA	NA	TRBJ2-1	TGTGCCATCAGTGGGCCGAGCGGCAATGAGCAGTTCTTC	CAISGPSGNEQFF
TRBV7-3	NA	NA	TRBJ2-1	TGTGCCAGCAGCTTAAGTCAGGGAAGGAATGAGCAGTTCTTC	CASSLSQGRNEQFF
TRBV19	NA	NA	TRBJ2-7	TGTGCCAGTAGTATTAGCCAGGGCCCGAGGAGCGAGCAGTACTTC	CASSISQGPRSEQYF
TRBV29-1	NA	NA	TRBJ1-1	TGCAGCGTTGAAGAGGGGGCGCAAGGGGCTTTCTTT	CSVEEGAQGAFF
TRBV9	NA	TRBD2	TRBJ2-1	TGTGCCAGCAGCGTAGGGGGAGGGATCAATGAGCAGTTCTTC	CASSVGGGINEQFF
TRBV7-8	NA	NA	TRBJ2-7	TGTGCCAGCAGCTTAGGCCTAGTAAGGTCCTCCTACGAGCAGTACTTC	CASSLGLVRSSYEQYF
TRBV7-9	NA	TRBD1	TRBJ2-3	TGTGCCAGCAGCTTAGGACAGGGAGTTTCCACAGATACGCAGTATTTT	CASSLGQGVSTDTQYF
TRBV2	NA	TRBD1	TRBJ2-5	TGTGCCAGCAGTGGGACAGGGGCTAGGACCCAGTACTTC	CASSGTGARTQYF
TRBV2	NA	NA	TRBJ2-7	TGTGCCAGCAGTGAGGATCACGGAGATTACGAGCAGTACTTC	CASSEDHGDYEQYF
TRBV16	NA	NA	TRBJ2-1	TGTGCCAGCAGCCAATTTTCGACGGGCAATGAGCAGTTCTTC	CASSQFSTGNEQFF
TRBV5-5	NA	NA	TRBJ1-5	TGTGCCAGCAGCCTCGAAACCAGGGATCATCAGCCCCAGCATTTT	CASSLETRDHQPQHF
TRBV6-5	few	NA	TRBJ1-5	TGTGCCAGCAGTTTTTCCGGGACACTCAATCAGCCCCAGCATTTT	CASSFSGTLNQPQHF
TRBV7-6	NA	TRBD2	TRBJ2-7	TGTGCCAGCAGCTTAGCGGCTAGCGGGAAATCCCACGAGCAGTACTTC	CASSLAASGKSHEQYF
TRBV6-6	NA	TRBD2	TRBJ2-5	TGTGCCAGCAGTCTAGCGGGAGGCCAAGAGACCCAGTACTTC	CASSLAGGQETQYF
TRBV19	NA	NA	TRBJ2-1	TGTGCCAGTAGCCCTCTCAGGGGACTATCCTACAATGAGCAGTTCTTC	CASSPLRGLSYNEQFF
TRBV11-2	NA	TRBD1	TRBJ2-7	TGTGCCAGCAGCTCCCGGACAGGCCTCTCCTACGAGCAGTACTTC	CASSSRTGLSYEQYF
TRBV6-1	NA	TRBD1	TRBJ2-7	TGTGCCAGCAGTGAAGTTTGGACAGGGGGCAACGAGCAGTACTTC	CASSEVWTGGNEQYF
TRBV4-2	NA	NA	TRBJ2-6	TGTGCCAGCAGCCAAGAGAGGGACTCCGGGGCCAACGTCCTGACTTTC	CASSQERDSGANVLTF
TRBV7-9	NA	NA	TRBJ1-2	TGTGCCAGCAGCGCCATCCAACAGGGCGGAGGCTACACCTTC	CASSAIQQGGGYTF
TRBV4-1	NA	TRBD2	TRBJ2-7	TGCGCCAGCAGCCGCGCAACCAGAGGAACTAGCGGGATATACGAGCAGTACTTC	CASSRATRGTSGIYEQYF
TRBV6-6	NA	NA	TRBJ1-2	TGTGCCAGCAGTTACGGCGAGGCCTCGGGCTATGGCTACACCTTC	CASSYGEASGYGYTF
TRBV2	NA	NA	TRBJ2-3	TGTGCCAGCAGTGACCGGCAGGCTAGCACAGATACGCAGTATTTT	CASSDRQASTDTQYF
TRBV5-1	NA	TRBD2	TRBJ2-4	TGCGCCAGCAGCTTGGAAAGCGGGAGGGCCATTCAGTACTTC	CASSLESGRAIQYF
TRBV19	NA	NA	TRBJ1-2	TGTGCCAGTAGTCCGACAGGCATCTTTTATGGCTACACCTTC	CASSPTGIFYGYTF
TRBV6-1	NA	TRBD1	TRBJ2-3	TGTGCCAGCAGTCCCAGGGGGCTCACAGATACGCAGTATTTT	CASSPRGLTDTQYF
TRBV5-1	once	NA	TRBJ2-3	TGCGCCAGCAGCTTGGGGTCAGGATACACAGATACGCAGTATTTT	CASSLGSGYTDTQYF
TRBV28	NA	NA	TRBJ2-3	TGTGCCAGCAGTTTGGTAGCGCCCTCCACCAGGGATACGCAGTATTTT	CASSLVAPSTRDTQYF
TRBV30	NA	TRBD1	TRBJ1-4	TGTGCCTGGAGATCCAGGGGGCTGGGTGAAAAACTGTTTTTT	CAWRSRGLGEKLFF
TRBV4-1	NA	NA	TRBJ2-7	TGCGCCAGCAGCCAAGAACCTAGCGAGACCTACGAGCAGTACTTC	CASSQEPSETYEQYF
TRBV7-8	few	TRBD1	TRBJ2-5	TGTGCCAGCAGCTTACGGACAGGGGGCCAGGAGACCCAGTACTTC	CASSLRTGGQETQYF